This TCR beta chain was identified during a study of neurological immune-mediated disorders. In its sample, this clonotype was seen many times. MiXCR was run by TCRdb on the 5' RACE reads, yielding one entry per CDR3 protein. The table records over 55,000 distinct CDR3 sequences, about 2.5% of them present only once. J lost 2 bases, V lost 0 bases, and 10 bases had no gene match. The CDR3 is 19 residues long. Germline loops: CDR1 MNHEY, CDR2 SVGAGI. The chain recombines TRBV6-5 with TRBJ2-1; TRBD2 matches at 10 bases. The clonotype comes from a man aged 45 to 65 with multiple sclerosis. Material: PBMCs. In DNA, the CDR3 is TGTGCCAGCAGTTACTCGGGTCCCCCCAGCGGGGGGGCCTACAATGAGCAGTTCTTC. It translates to CASSYSGPPSGGAYNEQFF.